The clone carrying this T cell receptor beta chain was counted between two and nine times. Its antigen is as yet unknown. This record comes from a study of early T cells in non-severe SARS-CoV-2 infection. Across the study: From unsorted whole blood, bulk RNA was sequenced, and the chains remained unpaired.

Germline CDR1 reads SGHVS; CDR2 reads FNYEAQ. The CDR3 is 16 amino acids. The V and J ends lost 1 base and 6 bases respectively, with 15 bases between them. Study findings and constraints: The VDJdb matching leaned toward anti-spike CD8 responses and overlooked private and CD4 specificities.

Attachment of unique molecular identifiers to individual cDNA molecules was performed. A single record per CDR3 protein comes from TCRdb applying MiXCR to the 5' RACE reads. This repertoire shows 98,000 or so distinct CDR3 sequences, 9% to 14% found once; its top ten account for around 3.1%. The sample comprised whole blood. The sequence derives from an adult who was a healthcare worker with PCR-confirmed SARS-CoV-2 infection or an uninfected control (not recorded which). This chain links TRBV7-6 with TRBJ2-2; D unclear. The CDR3 here is CASSLVALLTAGELFF. Here the CDR3 DNA reads TGTGCCAGCAGCTTAGTGGCCCTGTTAACGGCCGGGGAGCTGTTTTTT.